This T cell receptor (beta chain) was profiled in a study of T-cell memory formation after mild COVID-19. TCRdb used MiXCR to reprocess the 5' RACE reads, holding one entry per CDR3 protein. Of around 370,000 distinct CDR3 sequences listed, roughly 20% are singletons. Sequenced material: PBMCs or a T cell subset sorted from them (not recorded which). This TCR was recovered from an adult woman who had mild COVID-19 (a few samples of this study predate the infection). Cell type and time point are not known.

The chain's CDR3 is CASSQVGGYAEAFF. CDR3 sequence (DNA): TGTGCCAGCAGCCAAGTAGGGGGGTACGCTGAAGCTTTCTTT. This chain uses TRBV3-1 with TRBJ1-1; D may be TRBD1 (6 bases). The CDR3 is 14 amino acids. V was pared by 1 base and J by 6 bases, with 12 bases between. CDR1 and CDR2 (germline): LGHDT, YNNKEL (reference sequence).